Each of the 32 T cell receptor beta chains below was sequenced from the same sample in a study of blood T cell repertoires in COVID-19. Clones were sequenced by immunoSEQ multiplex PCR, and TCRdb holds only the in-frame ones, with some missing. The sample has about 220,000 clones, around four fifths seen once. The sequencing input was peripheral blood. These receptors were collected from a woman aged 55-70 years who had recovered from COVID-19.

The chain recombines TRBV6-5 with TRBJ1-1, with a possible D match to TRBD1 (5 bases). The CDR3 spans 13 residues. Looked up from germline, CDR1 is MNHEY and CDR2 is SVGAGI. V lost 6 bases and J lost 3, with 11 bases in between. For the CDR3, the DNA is TGTGCCAGCAGGACAGTCGCTCACACTGAAGCTTTCTTT. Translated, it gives CASRTVAHTEAFF.

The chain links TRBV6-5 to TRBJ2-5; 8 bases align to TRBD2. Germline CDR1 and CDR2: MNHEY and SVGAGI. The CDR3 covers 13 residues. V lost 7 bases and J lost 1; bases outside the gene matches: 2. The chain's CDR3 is CASTGGTQETQYF. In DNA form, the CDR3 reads TGTGCCAGCACGGGGGGGACCCAAGAGACCCAGTACTTC.

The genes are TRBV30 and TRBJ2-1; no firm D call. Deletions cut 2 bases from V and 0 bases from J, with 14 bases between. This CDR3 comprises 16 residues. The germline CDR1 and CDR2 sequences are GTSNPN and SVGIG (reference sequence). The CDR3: CAWSPAPVSSYNEQFF. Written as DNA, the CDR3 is TGTGCCTGGAGTCCAGCGCCTGTCAGCTCCTACAATGAGCAGTTCTTC. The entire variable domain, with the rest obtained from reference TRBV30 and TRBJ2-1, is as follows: SQTIHQWPATLVQPVGSPLSLECTVEGTSNPNLYWYRQAAGRGLQLLFYSVGIGQISSEVPQNLSASRPQDRQFILSSKKLLLSDSGFYLCAWSPAPVSSYNEQFFGPGTRLTVL.

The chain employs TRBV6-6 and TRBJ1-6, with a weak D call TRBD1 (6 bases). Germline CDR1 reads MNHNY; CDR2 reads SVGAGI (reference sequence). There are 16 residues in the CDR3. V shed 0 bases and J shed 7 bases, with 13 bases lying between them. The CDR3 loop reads CASSYSTGPGNSPLHF. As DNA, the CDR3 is TGTGCCAGCAGTTACTCGACAGGCCCAGGGAATTCACCCCTCCACTTT.

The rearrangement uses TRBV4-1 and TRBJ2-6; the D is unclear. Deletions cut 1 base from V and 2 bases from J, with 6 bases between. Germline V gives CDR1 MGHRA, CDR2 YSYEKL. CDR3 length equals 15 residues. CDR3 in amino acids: CASSQGTAGANVLTF. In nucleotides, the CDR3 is TGCGCCAGCAGCCAAGGTACAGCTGGGGCCAACGTCCTGACTTTC.

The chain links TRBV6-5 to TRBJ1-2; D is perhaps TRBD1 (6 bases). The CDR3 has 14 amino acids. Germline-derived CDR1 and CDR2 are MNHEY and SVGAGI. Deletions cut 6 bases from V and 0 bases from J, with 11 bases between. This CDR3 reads CASRLTGTNYGYTF. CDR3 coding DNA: TGTGCCAGCAGGTTGACAGGAACTAACTATGGCTACACCTTC.

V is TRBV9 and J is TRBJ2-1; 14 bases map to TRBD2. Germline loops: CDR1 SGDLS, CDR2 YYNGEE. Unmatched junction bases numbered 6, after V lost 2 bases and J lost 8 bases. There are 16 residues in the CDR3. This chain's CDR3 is CASSVGTSGGWDEQFF. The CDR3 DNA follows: TGTGCCAGCAGCGTGGGGACTAGCGGGGGTTGGGATGAGCAGTTCTTC.

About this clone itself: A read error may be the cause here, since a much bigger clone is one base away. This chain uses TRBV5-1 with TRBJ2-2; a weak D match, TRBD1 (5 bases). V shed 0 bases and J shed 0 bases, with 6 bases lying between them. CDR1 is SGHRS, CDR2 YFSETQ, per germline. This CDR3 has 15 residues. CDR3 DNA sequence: TGCGCCAGCAGCTTGGCGACAGCGAACACCGGGGAGCTGTTTTTT. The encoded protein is CASSLATANTGELFF.

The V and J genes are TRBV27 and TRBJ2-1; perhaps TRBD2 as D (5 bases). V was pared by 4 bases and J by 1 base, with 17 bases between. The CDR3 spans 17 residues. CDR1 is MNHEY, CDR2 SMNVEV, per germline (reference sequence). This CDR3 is CASSYITGIRSYNEQFF. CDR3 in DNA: TGTGCCAGCAGTTACATCACGGGGATTCGGTCCTACAATGAGCAGTTCTTC.

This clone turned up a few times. This CDR3 reads CASSLSGGHTGELFF. CDR3 DNA: TGTGCCAGCAGCTTGTCAGGGGGCCACACCGGGGAGCTGTTTTTT. V gene TRBV7-3 combines with J gene TRBJ2-2, with 8 bases that match TRBD1. V lost 3 bases to trimming and J lost 3 bases; unmatched junction nucleotides: 3. The CDR3 covers 15 residues. The germline V gene encodes CDR1 SGHTA and CDR2 FQGTGA.

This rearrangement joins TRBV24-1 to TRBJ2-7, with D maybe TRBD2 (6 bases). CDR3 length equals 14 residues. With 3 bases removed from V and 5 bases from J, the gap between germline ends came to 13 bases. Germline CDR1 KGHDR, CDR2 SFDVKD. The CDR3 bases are TGTGCCACCAGTGATCCTGGGACTCCCAACGAGCAGTACTTC. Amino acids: CATSDPGTPNEQYF.

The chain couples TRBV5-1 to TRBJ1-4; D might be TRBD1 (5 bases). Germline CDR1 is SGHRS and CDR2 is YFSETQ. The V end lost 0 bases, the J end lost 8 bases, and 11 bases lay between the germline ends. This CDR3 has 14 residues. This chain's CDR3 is CASSLVGEEEKLFF. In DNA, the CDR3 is TGCGCCAGCAGCTTGGTGGGGGAGGAGGAAAAACTGTTTTTT. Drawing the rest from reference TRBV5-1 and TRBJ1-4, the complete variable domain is KAGVTQTPRYLIKTRGQQVTLSCSPISGHRSVSWYQQTPGQGLQFLFEYFSETQRNKGNFPGRFSGRQFSNSRSEMNVSTLELGDSALYLCASSLVGEEEKLFFGSGTQLSVL.

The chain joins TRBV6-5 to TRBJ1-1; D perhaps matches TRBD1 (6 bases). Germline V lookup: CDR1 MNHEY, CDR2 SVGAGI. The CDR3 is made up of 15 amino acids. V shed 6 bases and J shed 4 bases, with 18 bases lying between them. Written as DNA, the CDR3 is TGTGCCAGCAGGAGCGGGGGCCATAGAGGCACTGAAGCTTTCTTT. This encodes CASRSGGHRGTEAFF.

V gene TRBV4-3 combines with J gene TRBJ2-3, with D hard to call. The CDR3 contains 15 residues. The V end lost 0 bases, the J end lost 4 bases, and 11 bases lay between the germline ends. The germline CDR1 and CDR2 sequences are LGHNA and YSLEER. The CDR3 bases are TGCGCCAGCAGCCAAGAAGGCCGAGGCGCAGATACGCAGTATTTT. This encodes CASSQEGRGADTQYF.

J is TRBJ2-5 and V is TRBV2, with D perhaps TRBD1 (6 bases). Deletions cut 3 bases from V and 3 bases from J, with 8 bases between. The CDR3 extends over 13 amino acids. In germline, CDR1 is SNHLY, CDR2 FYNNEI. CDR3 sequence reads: CASSDQGKETQYF. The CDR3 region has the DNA TGTGCCAGCAGTGATCAGGGGAAAGAGACCCAGTACTTC.

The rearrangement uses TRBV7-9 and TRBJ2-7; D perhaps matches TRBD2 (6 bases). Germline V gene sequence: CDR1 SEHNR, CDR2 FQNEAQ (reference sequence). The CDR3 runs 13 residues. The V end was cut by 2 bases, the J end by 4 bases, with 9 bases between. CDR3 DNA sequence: TGTGCCAGCAGCTTATTCGCGGGGTACGAGCAGTACTTC. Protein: CASSLFAGYEQYF.

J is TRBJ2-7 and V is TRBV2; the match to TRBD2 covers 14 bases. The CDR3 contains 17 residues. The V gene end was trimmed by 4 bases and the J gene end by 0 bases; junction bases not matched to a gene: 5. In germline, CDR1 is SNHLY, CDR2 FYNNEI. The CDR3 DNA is TGTGCCAGCAGTGGGACTAGCGGGGGGCCCAGCTCCTACGAGCAGTACTTC. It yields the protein CASSGTSGGPSSYEQYF.

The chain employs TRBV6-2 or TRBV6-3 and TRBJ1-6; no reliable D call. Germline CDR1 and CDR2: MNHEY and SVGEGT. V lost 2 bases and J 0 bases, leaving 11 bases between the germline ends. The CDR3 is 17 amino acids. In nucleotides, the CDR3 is TGTGCCAGCAGTTACATTGAAGAGAGCTCCTATAATTCACCCCTCCACTTT. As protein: CASSYIEESSYNSPLHF.

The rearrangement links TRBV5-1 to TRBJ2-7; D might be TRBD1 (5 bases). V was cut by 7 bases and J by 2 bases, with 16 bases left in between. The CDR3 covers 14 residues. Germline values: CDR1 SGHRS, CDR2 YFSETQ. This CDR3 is CASSQAGYPYEQYF. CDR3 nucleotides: TGCGCCAGCTCCCAGGCAGGGTATCCCTACGAGCAGTACTTC.

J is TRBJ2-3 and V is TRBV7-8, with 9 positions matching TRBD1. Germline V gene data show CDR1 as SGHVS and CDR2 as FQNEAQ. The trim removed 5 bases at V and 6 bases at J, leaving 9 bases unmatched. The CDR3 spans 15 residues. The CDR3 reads CASSAGTGTLDTQYF. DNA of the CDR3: TGTGCCAGCAGCGCCGGGACAGGGACCTTGGATACGCAGTATTTT.

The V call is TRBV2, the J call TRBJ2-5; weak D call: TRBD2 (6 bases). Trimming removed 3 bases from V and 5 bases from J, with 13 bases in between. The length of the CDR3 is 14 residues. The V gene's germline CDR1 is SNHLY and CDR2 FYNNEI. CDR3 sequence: CASSDAAGRETQYF. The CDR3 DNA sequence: TGTGCCAGCAGTGATGCGGCGGGGCGTGAGACCCAGTACTTC.

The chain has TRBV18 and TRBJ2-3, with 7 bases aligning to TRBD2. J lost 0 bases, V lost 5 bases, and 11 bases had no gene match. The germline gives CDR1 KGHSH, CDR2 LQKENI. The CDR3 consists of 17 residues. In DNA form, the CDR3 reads TGTGCCAGCTCATCTAGGACTAGGGCGGAAAGCACAGATACGCAGTATTTT. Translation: CASSSRTRAESTDTQYF. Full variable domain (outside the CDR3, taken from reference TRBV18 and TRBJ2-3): NAGVMQNPRHLVRRRGQEARLRCSPMKGHSHVYWYRQLPEEGLKFMVYLQKENIIDESGMPKERFSAEFPKEGPSILRIQQVVRGDSAAYFCASSSRTRAESTDTQYFGPGTRLTVL.

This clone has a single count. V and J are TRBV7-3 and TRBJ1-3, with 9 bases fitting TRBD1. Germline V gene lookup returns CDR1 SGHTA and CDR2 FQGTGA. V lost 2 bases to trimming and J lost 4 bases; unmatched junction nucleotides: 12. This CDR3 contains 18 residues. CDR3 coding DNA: TGTGCCAGCAGCTTACTCCCCTCCGGGACAGGGCGCGGAAACACCATATATTTT. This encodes CASSLLPSGTGRGNTIYF.

CDR3 in DNA: TGTGCCAGCACCCGACTAGCGGGGACGGGCGGGGAGCTGTTTTTT. It encodes CASTRLAGTGGELFF. This chain joins TRBV2 and TRBJ2-2, with 11 bases fitting TRBD2. With 7 bases clipped from V and 7 bases from J, the junction kept 8 bases outside the gene matches. CDR1 and CDR2 from the germline V gene are SNHLY and FYNNEI. This CDR3 region has 15 residues.

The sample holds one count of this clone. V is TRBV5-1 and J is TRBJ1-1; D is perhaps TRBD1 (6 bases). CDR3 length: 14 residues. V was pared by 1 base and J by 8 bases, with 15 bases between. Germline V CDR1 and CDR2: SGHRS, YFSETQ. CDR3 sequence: CASSLTGGDREAFF. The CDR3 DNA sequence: TGCGCCAGCAGCTTGACGGGGGGCGATAGAGAAGCTTTCTTT.

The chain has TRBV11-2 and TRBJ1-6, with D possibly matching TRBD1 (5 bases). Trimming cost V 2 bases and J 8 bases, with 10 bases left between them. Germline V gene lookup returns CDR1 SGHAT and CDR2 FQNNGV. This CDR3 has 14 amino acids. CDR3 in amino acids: CASSLLGGDSPLHF. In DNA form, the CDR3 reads TGTGCCAGCAGCTTACTGGGGGGAGATTCACCCCTCCACTTT.

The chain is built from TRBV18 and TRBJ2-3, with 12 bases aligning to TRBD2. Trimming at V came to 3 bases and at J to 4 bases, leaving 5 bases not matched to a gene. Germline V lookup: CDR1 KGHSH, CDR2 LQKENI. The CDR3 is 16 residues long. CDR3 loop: CASSPRTSGAPDTQYF. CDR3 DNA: TGTGCCAGCTCACCGAGGACTAGCGGGGCCCCAGATACGCAGTATTTT.

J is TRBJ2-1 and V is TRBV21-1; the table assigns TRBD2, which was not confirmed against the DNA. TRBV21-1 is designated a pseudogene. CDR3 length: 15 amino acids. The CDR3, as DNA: TGTGCCAGCGGGACTAGCGGGTCTGGGGCGGTTGAGCAGTTCTTC. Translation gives CASGTSGSGAVEQFF.

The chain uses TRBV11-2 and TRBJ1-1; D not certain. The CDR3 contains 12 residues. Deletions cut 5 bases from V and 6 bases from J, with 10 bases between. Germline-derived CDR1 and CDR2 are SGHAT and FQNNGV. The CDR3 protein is CASSPGQPEAFF. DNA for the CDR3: TGTGCCAGCAGCCCCGGTCAACCTGAAGCTTTCTTT.

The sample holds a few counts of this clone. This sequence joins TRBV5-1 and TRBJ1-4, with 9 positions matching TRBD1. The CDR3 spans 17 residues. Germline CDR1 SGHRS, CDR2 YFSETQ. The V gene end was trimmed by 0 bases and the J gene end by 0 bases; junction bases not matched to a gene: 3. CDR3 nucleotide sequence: TGCGCCAGCAGCTTGGGGGACAGGGTCGCAACTAATGAAAAACTGTTTTTT. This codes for CASSLGDRVATNEKLFF.

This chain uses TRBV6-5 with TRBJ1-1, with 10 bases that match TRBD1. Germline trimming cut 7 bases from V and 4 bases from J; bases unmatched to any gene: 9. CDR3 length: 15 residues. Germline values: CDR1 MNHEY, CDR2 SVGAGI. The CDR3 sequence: CASKTGGSGSTEAFF. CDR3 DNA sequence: TGTGCCAGCAAGACAGGGGGCAGTGGGAGCACTGAAGCTTTCTTT.

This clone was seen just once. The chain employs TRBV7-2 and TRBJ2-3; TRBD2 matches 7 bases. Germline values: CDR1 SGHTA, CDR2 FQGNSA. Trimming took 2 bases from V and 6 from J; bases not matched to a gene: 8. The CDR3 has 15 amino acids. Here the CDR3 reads CASSLNGLGADTQYF. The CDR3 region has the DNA TGTGCCAGCAGCTTAAATGGACTAGGAGCGGATACGCAGTATTTT.